What follows describes a single T cell receptor beta chain. This entry belongs to a study of blood T cell repertoires in COVID-19. Here immunoSEQ multiplex PCR was the method, and the copy in TCRdb shows in-frame clones only, minus some. The table shows fewer than 250,000 clones, with around 90% occurring only once. The CDR3 sequence is 16 residues long. Germline lookup yields CDR1 SGHRS and CDR2 YFSETQ. V lost 4 bases to trimming and J lost 1 base; unmatched junction nucleotides: 10. Enrollees, about 18 to 95 years old, lived in approximately 24 US areas. Sequencing used PBMCs or T cells enriched from blood (not recorded which). The sequence came from a man aged 30-40 years in a cohort exposed to, infected with or recovered from COVID-19 (not recorded which). The chain couples TRBV5-1 to TRBJ1-1; 7 bases map to TRBD1. This CDR3 is CASSPWGTAENTEAFF. Written as DNA, the CDR3 is TGCGCCAGCAGCCCGTGGGGGACAGCAGAGAACACTGAAGCTTTCTTT.